The 20 T cell receptor beta chains in this list originate from one sample, sequenced in a study of blood T cell repertoires in COVID-19. TCRdb's table, derived via immunoSEQ multiplex PCR, lists solely in-frame clones and lacks some. The sample contains under 150,000 clones, roughly 90% of which appear only once. The sequenced sample was peripheral blood. The origin of the receptors is a human donor in a cohort sampled during active COVID-19.

The chain couples TRBV25-1 to TRBJ2-7; 7 bases are a match to TRBD1. This CDR3 has 14 residues. The J segment lost 1 base and the V segment lost 4 bases, leaving 4 bases of the junction unmatched. From germline, CDR1 is MGHDK and CDR2 SYGVNS. The CDR3 is CASSGSGGSYEQYF. In nucleotides, the CDR3 is TGTGCCAGCAGTGGGTCAGGGGGTTCCTACGAGCAGTACTTC.

The chain recombines TRBV30 with TRBJ2-5; D may be TRBD1 (5 bases). The CDR3 length is 14 residues. The germline V gene encodes CDR1 GTSNPN and CDR2 SVGIG (reference sequence). Trimming took 2 bases from V and 2 from J, leaving 12 bases between them. The CDR3 here is CAWSMTEKQETQYF. The CDR3 nucleotides read TGTGCCTGGAGTATGACAGAAAAACAAGAGACCCAGTACTTC.

The rearrangement uses TRBV19 and TRBJ2-5; D possibly corresponds to TRBD2 (6 bases). The V gene's germline CDR1 is LNHDA and CDR2 SQIVND (reference sequence). V was clipped by 10 bases and J by 2 bases, with 17 bases between them. The CDR3 is 14 residues long. Written as DNA, the CDR3 is TGTGCCACCTCGGATGGGGGGTCTCAAGAGACCCAGTACTTC. The encoded protein is CATSDGGSQETQYF.

This chain joins TRBV2 and TRBJ1-1; 11 nucleotides match TRBD1. CDR3 length: 13 residues. Trimming took 6 bases from V and 5 from J; bases not matched to a gene: 2. Germline assignment: CDR1 SNHLY and CDR2 FYNNEI. The CDR3 bases are TGTGCCAGCAGGGGGACAGGGGGGACTGAAGCTTTCTTT. As protein: CASRGTGGTEAFF. Looking up the rest from reference TRBV2 and TRBJ1-1 gives the full variable domain: EPEVTQTPSHQVTQMGQEVILRCVPISNHLYFYWYRQILGQKVEFLVSFYNNEISEKSEIFDDQFSVERPDGSNFTLKIRSTKLEDSAMYFCASRGTGGTEAFFGQGTRLTVV.

The genes are TRBV18 and TRBJ2-7; possibly TRBD1 for D (5 bases). Germline V CDR1 and CDR2: KGHSH, LQKENI. This CDR3 contains 14 residues. V lost 3 bases, J lost 4 bases, and 13 bases lay in between. CDR3 amino acids: CASSPSQGAYEQYF. In nucleotides, the CDR3 is TGTGCCAGCTCACCTTCGCAGGGCGCATACGAGCAGTACTTC.

The CDR3 region has the DNA TGTGCCAGCAGTTACGGCGGGGGTCGAAACGGGGAAAAACTGTTTTTT. Translating gives CASSYGGGRNGEKLFF. V and J are TRBV6-5 and TRBJ1-4; D might be TRBD1 (5 bases). Germline-derived CDR1 and CDR2 are MNHEY and SVGAGI. V dropped 2 bases and J dropped 8 bases, with 18 bases sitting between them. CDR3 length equals 16 residues.

This clone was seen only once. This chain joins TRBV12-3 or TRBV12-4 and TRBJ2-5; D is unresolved. This CDR3 has 13 residues. V was clipped by 5 bases and J by 5 bases, with 12 bases between them. The CDR3, as DNA: TGTGCCAGCAGTCCCAGACTTGTGGAGACCCAGTACTTC. This gives the protein CASSPRLVETQYF.

This clone was counted only a few times. The J gene is TRBJ2-5, the V gene TRBV7-8; TRBD2 matches at 11 bases. Germline V gene lookup returns CDR1 SGHVS and CDR2 FQNEAQ. The CDR3 extends over 17 amino acids. The V gene end was trimmed by 2 bases and the J gene end by 4 bases; junction bases not matched to a gene: 9. The CDR3 reads CASSLITSGGGRETQYF. The CDR3, as DNA: TGTGCCAGCAGCTTAATTACTAGCGGGGGAGGGAGAGAGACCCAGTACTTC.

V is TRBV11-1 and J is TRBJ2-3; D is undetermined. This CDR3 has 12 amino acids. V gave up 4 bases and J gave up 6 bases, with 8 bases separating them. Germline V lookup: CDR1 SGHAT, CDR2 FQDESV (reference sequence). The chain's CDR3 is CASSSIRDTQYF. CDR3 DNA sequence: TGTGCCAGCAGCTCAATCAGGGATACGCAGTATTTT. Variable domain in full (rest from reference TRBV11-1 and TRBJ2-3): EAEVAQSPRYKITEKSQAVAFWCDPISGHATLYWYRQILGQGPELLVQFQDESVVDDSQLPKDRFSAERLKGVDSTLKIQPAELGDSAMYLCASSSIRDTQYFGPGTRLTVL.

The gene calls are TRBV27 and TRBJ1-5; D is uncertain. CDR3 length equals 12 residues. Between the trimmed V and J ends, which lost 8 bases and 2 bases, there was a span of 7 bases. Germline assignment: CDR1 MNHEY and CDR2 SMNVEV (reference sequence). Here the CDR3 DNA reads TGTGCCAGCTCTCCCGGCAATCAGCCCCAGCATTTT. Its translation is CASSPGNQPQHF.

This chain connects TRBV30 to TRBJ2-3; 12 bases fit TRBD2. V dropped 3 bases and J dropped 2; count of bases not matched to a gene: 3. The CDR3 runs to 15 residues. Germline V CDR1 and CDR2: GTSNPN, SVGIG (reference sequence). In nucleotides, the CDR3 is TGTGCCTGGAGCCGACTAGCGGGGGCCACAGATACGCAGTATTTT. Amino acid sequence: CAWSRLAGATDTQYF.

This chain uses TRBV14 with TRBJ2-7, with D tentatively TRBD2 (6 bases). The CDR3 contains 16 residues. V lost 2 bases and J 2 bases, leaving 16 bases between the germline ends. In germline, CDR1 is SGHDN, CDR2 FVKESK. Here the CDR3 DNA reads TGTGCCAGCAGCCAACTCGGCGGGGCAGGGCCCTACGAGCAGTACTTC. Its translation: CASSQLGGAGPYEQYF.

The V and J genes are TRBV24-1 and TRBJ2-1; 7 bases are shared with TRBD1. Germline CDR1 reads KGHDR; CDR2 reads SFDVKD. The CDR3 is made up of 14 amino acids. Germline trimming cut 6 bases from V and 7 bases from J; bases unmatched to any gene: 8. Here the CDR3 reads CATSIGGGRNEQFF. The DNA for the CDR3 is TGTGCCACCAGTATAGGGGGCGGAAGGAATGAGCAGTTCTTC.

The chain links TRBV7-6 to TRBJ1-6; no firm D call. From germline, CDR1 is SGHVS and CDR2 FNYEAQ. The CDR3 has 13 amino acids. Trimming removed 6 bases at V and 7 bases at J, with 10 bases between. The CDR3 bases are TGTGCCAGCAGGAGCGAAGAGAATTCACCCCTCCACTTT. Translating it yields CASRSEENSPLHF.

The genes are TRBV10-3 and TRBJ2-1; the D gene is possibly TRBD2 (6 bases). The V end lost 11 bases, the J end lost 7 bases, and 18 bases lay between the germline ends. The CDR3 extends over 13 amino acids. CDR1 is ENHRY and CDR2 is SYGVKD in the germline V gene. Written as DNA, the CDR3 is TGTGCCTGCGGGCCCTACGGGGGTAATGAGCAGTTCTTC. Residues: CACGPYGGNEQFF.

V is TRBV15 and J is TRBJ2-5; D is possibly TRBD2 (5 bases). CDR1 is LNHNV, CDR2 YYDKDF, per germline (reference sequence). The CDR3 is 15 residues long. V was clipped by 0 bases and J by 4 bases, with 12 bases between them. The CDR3 here is CATSRDRRAGETQYF. The CDR3 bases are TGTGCCACCAGCAGAGATCGGCGGGCGGGAGAGACCCAGTACTTC.

This chain joins TRBV6-2 or TRBV6-3 and TRBJ2-1; 10 bases map to TRBD2. The ends lost 4 bases at V and 8 bases at J; junction bases unmatched: 20. Germline CDR1 is MNHEY and CDR2 is SVGEGT. This CDR3 comprises 19 residues. The DNA of the CDR3 is TGTGCCAGCAGTTCCGTGTTGCTAGCGGGAGTTCCTTCGACCCATGAGCAGTTCTTC. Translating it yields CASSSVLLAGVPSTHEQFF.

The J gene is TRBJ2-1, the V gene TRBV28; 8 bases are shared with TRBD1. CDR1 and CDR2 from the germline V gene are MDHEN and SYDVKM. Unmatched junction bases numbered 7, after V lost 6 bases and J lost 3 bases. The CDR3 contains 15 residues. CDR3: CASSPTGGNYNEQFF. DNA of the CDR3: TGTGCCAGCAGCCCAACAGGGGGGAACTACAATGAGCAGTTCTTC.

This clone has only a few counts. The chain links TRBV19 to TRBJ1-5, with TRBD1 matching over 7 bases. With V trimmed by 3 bases and J by 2 bases, 7 bases remained unmatched. This CDR3 has 16 residues. The germline V gene encodes CDR1 LNHDA and CDR2 SQIVND (reference sequence). CDR3 in amino acids: CASSIRQGYGNQPQHF. The CDR3 DNA reads TGTGCCAGTAGTATTCGACAGGGATATGGCAATCAGCCCCAGCATTTT.

The V call is TRBV5-8, the J call TRBJ1-1, with 7 bases that match TRBD1. From germline, CDR1 is SGHTS and CDR2 YDEGEE. The junction had 4 bases not matched to a gene; V was cut back by 4 bases and J by 1 base. The CDR3 length is 14 residues. CDR3 DNA: TGTGCCAGCAGCCCGGGACAGACGAACACTGAAGCTTTCTTT. It is translated as CASSPGQTNTEAFF.